This TCR beta chain was recorded in a study of Graves' ophthalmopathy and Graves' hyperthyroidism. Study-wide findings and caveats: Using 13 signatures, a model distinguished ophthalmopathy from stable hyperthyroidism, reaching around 86% sensitivity and 81.08% specificity.

RNA transcripts yielded amplified TCR beta CDR3 regions. RT-PCR in the first round used HTBI primers; a second-round multiplex PCR followed. Each CDR3 protein is one row after TCRdb ran MiXCR on the multiplex PCR reads. The repertoire holds 660,000 or so distinct CDR3 sequences, with approximately 39% as singletons. This CDR3 spans 15 amino acids. In germline, CDR1 is DFQATT, CDR2 SNEGSKA (reference sequence). V was clipped by 1 base and J by 1 base, with 11 bases between them. In this sample, this clonotype turned up many times. The antigen is unknown. V gene TRBV20-1 combines with J gene TRBJ1-5, with D possibly matching TRBD1 (6 bases). Sequenced sample: peripheral blood. The receptor's source is an adult man with Graves' ophthalmopathy. The CDR3 coding sequence is TGCAGTGCTAGAGCGGGGGCTCGGAGCAATCAGCCCCAGCATTTT. Its protein is CSARAGARSNQPQHF.